This TCR beta chain was retrieved from a study of T cell clusters in autoimmune cytopenias. Multiplex touch-down PCR amplified TRB using TRB-A and TRB-B pools in one tube. TCRdb re-called the multiplex PCR reads; one entry per CDR3 protein, DNA not given. Seen in this sample are roughly 600 distinct CDR3 sequences; the ten most common clones hold approximately 31%. This clonotype is deemed medium-sized (0.01 to 0.1%) by its frequency. Germline V gives CDR1 SGHTA, CDR2 FQGTGA. The CDR3 sequence is 16 residues long. TRB amplification used approximately 250 ng of peripheral blood genomic DNA. These data also featured in a second study, about T cell repertoires in aging, cancer and after chemotherapy. According to that study: In cancer patients, declining TCR diversity with age involved lost richness and lost evenness.

The sequence was obtained from a human donor with chronic lymphocytic leukemia. The chain has TRBV7-3 and TRBJ2-1; the D call of TRBD2 rests on TCRdb alone, since no DNA is present to check it. Input material: peripheral blood. The CDR3 region is CASSFPGLAGGDEQFF. The full variable domain, with the rest looked up from reference TRBV7-3 and TRBJ2-1, is GAGVSQTPSNKVTEKGKYVELRCDPISGHTALYWYRQSLGQGPEFLIYFQGTGAADDSGLPNDRFFAVRPEGSVSTLKIQRTERGDSAVYLCASSFPGLAGGDEQFFGPGTRLTVL.